This entry is about one TCR beta chain. Which antigen it targets is not known. Base qualities are not recorded, but no much larger clone differs from it by a single base. The sample is drawn from a study of blood T cells in healthy people across ages (dated by TCRdb to about 2015). Concerning the study at large: In model experiments, template switching captured roughly one uniquely barcoded TCR beta cDNA molecule for every two T cells. To track age-related changes in TCR beta repertoire diversity, the study relied on deep sequencing normalized with unique cDNA molecular identifiers. Donors were grouped into four age groups: young (average roughly 15 years), middle-aged (39), aged (about 60) and long-lived (approximately 75). Donors of different ages were randomly distributed across sequencing lanes to avoid experimental bias. The study analyzed two additional independent replicas of 1 million unique cDNA reads from the same blood draw for two donors, one aged 18 to 30 and one aged 80 or older. The research as a whole found: The CMV infection status of donors was not known, potentially confounding age-related changes in expanded clonotypes. As age increased, observed TCR beta diversity per million T cells dropped in a roughly linear way, and a significant reduction was already evident by age around 41. Compared with the aged group, more naive CD4+ T cells, fewer expanded clones and increased TCR diversity were shown by the long-lived group, suggesting age selection. There was a strong correlation between observed TCR beta diversity and the percentage of naive T cells measured by flow cytometry. Estimates of total diversity from one million sequenced T cells were regarded as lower bounds and underestimates. Conclusive comparison of naive and antigen-experienced compartments was prevented by the profiling of bulk unsorted PBMCs.

From the cysteine through the phenylalanine, the CDR3 covers 16 amino acids. Only the CDR3 part of the read is kept: 48 bases, read in frame from the first base. Relative to germline, V is 1 base shorter and J is 3 bases shorter, with 13 bases between their ends. Via the germline V gene, CDR1 is LGHNA and CDR2 YNFKEQ. The donors were some 36 Caucasian individuals from Russia, aged roughly 6 to 100 years, who were systemically healthy. Each donor gave ten milliliters of peripheral blood, drawn into EDTA-treated Vacutainer tubes. PBMCs were isolated by Ficoll-Paque density-gradient centrifugation, with at least 7 million obtained per sample. Trizol reagent was used to extract total RNA from the PBMCs, yielding at least 6 micrograms per sample. For every donor, an aliquot of PBMCs went through flow cytometry to measure the percentages of naive CD45RAhigh/CD27high T cells. Library preparation used 5' RACE. The sequencer was an Illumina HiSeq 2500. A second roughly 6 to 12 cycle PCR used a sample-barcoded 5' primer and a J-beta primer mix. A unique molecular identifier was introduced onto each TCR beta cDNA molecule by a template-switch 5' adaptor carrying 12 random nucleotides. Each sample yielded at least 3 million CDR3-containing paired-end reads. First-strand cDNA synthesis was performed from all RNA using the Mint cDNA synthesis kit, with priming by a TRBC-specific oligonucleotide. Following uracil-DNA glycosylase treatment, all cDNA underwent a first 18-cycle PCR with the universal primers M1SS and BC2_uni_R. In the source study's methods: Normalization of each sample was performed by random selection of 1 million high-quality reads, each carrying a distinct molecular identifier. Reads sharing molecular identifiers were discarded rather than binned into consensus sequences. MiTCR, with a Q25 quality threshold and the strictest error-elimination algorithm, was used for CDR3 identification, clonotype clustering and error correction. A nonparametric unseen species model with Euler transformation was used to estimate a lower bound on total TCR beta diversity. Using fastp at Q25 and MiXCR, TCRdb reprocessed the public reads and kept productive beta chains. Rows with one shared CDR3 protein collapse into an entry with the most common genes and DNA. Here the V and J calls rest on TCRdb's processing, not on the authors' analysis. The sample includes hundreds of thousands of distinct CDR3 sequences, with approximately 30% observed a single time. Of the sample, roughly 14% falls within the top ten clones.

Input material: blood. The receptor's source is a woman older than 75 in good health. The chain uses TRBV4-2 and TRBJ2-1; the D gene is perhaps TRBD2, from 6 matching bases. The CDR3 has the sequence CASSQGGGTLYNEQFF. The base sequence is TGTGCCAGCAGCCAAGGTGGCGGGACCCTCTACAATGAGCAGTTCTTC.